The clone carrying this T cell receptor (beta chain) has just one count. CDR1 is SGDLS and CDR2 is YYNGEE in the germline V gene. V trimming: 3 bases; J trimming: 5 bases; junction bases outside the gene matches: 6. The CDR3 is made up of 14 amino acids. The data were taken from a study of T cells in Graves' hyperthyroidism and ophthalmopathy. TCR beta CDR3 sequences were amplified from RNA transcripts. A set of HTBI primers served as the primers for a first-round RT-PCR of the TCR CDR3. TCRdb reprocessed the multiplex PCR reads with MiXCR, giving one entry per CDR3 protein. The table includes 480,000 or so distinct CDR3 sequences, 46% detected once.

The source of this sequence is an adult woman with Graves' disease, either hyperthyroidism or ophthalmopathy (not recorded which). This rearrangement joins TRBV9 to TRBJ2-5; TRBD2 matches at 8 bases. The material sequenced was peripheral blood or thyroid tissue (not recorded which). The CDR3 protein is CASSAGGPGETQYF. The CDR3 nucleotides are TGTGCCAGCAGCGCGGGAGGGCCGGGGGAGACCCAGTACTTC.